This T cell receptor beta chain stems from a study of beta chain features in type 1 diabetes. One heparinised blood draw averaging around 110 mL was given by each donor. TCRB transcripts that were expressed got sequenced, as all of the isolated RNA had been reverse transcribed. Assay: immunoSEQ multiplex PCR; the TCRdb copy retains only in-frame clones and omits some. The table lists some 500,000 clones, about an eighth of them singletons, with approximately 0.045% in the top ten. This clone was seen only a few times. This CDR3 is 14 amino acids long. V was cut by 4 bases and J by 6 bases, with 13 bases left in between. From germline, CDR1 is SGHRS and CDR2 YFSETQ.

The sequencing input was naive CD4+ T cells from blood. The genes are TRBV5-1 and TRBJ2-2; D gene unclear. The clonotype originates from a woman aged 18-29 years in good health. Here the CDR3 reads CASSPPAWPGELFF. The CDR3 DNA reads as TGCGCCAGCAGCCCACCTGCCTGGCCCGGGGAGCTGTTTTTT.